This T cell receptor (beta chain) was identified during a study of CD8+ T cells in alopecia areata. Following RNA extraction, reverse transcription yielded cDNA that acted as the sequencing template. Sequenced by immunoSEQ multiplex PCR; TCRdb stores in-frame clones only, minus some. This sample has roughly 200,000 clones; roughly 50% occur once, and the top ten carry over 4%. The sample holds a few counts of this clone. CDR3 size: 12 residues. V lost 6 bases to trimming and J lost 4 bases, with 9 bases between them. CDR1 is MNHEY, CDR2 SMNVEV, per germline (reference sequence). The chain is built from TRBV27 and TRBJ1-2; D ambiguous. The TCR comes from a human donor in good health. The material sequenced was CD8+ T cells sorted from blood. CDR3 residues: CASRGPTYGYTF. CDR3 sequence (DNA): TGTGCCAGCAGAGGGCCGACCTATGGCTACACCTTC.